Following are 26 T cell receptor beta chains from one sample sequenced in a study of blood T cell repertoires in COVID-19. The data were produced by immunoSEQ multiplex PCR, yet TCRdb's version contains in-frame clones alone and is incomplete. This sample carries over 250,000 clones, around 89% of them seen once, and the ten largest clones take roughly 8.3%. Sequencing used PBMCs or T cells enriched from blood (not recorded which). These receptors were taken from a man between 35 and 55 years old who had recovered from COVID-19.

CDR3 DNA sequence: TGTGCCAGCAGCCGGGGACTAGCGGGAGATCCTTACGAGCAGTACTTC. This codes for CASSRGLAGDPYEQYF. The chain carries TRBV3-1 (or the pseudogene TRBV3-2) and TRBJ2-7, with 14 bases lining up with TRBD2. Germline CDR1 is LGHDT and CDR2 is YNNKEL (reference sequence). This CDR3 contains 16 residues. Trimming removed 4 bases from V and 4 bases from J; junction bases left unmatched: 6.

This rearrangement joins TRBV10-1 to TRBJ2-3; 9 positions agree with TRBD2. Germline V gives CDR1 WNHNN, CDR2 SYGVQD (reference sequence). V was pared by 2 bases and J by 9 bases, with 6 bases of the junction left unmatched. This CDR3 has 14 residues. The CDR3 sequence is CASSERLADPTQYF. CDR3 nucleotide sequence: TGCGCCAGCAGTGAGAGACTAGCGGACCCCACGCAGTATTTT.

The gene calls are TRBV28 and TRBJ1-5, with D unclear. The CDR3 sequence is 12 residues long. Per germline, CDR1 MDHEN and CDR2 SYDVKM. V was shortened by 7 bases and J by 1 base, with 5 bases between the two germline ends. The CDR3 DNA follows: TGTGCCAGCACGTTAAGCAATCAGCCCCAGCATTTT. It yields the protein CASTLSNQPQHF.

The CDR3 DNA reads TGCGCCAGCAGCTTGGATCGGGCGGGAGGGACTAGATACGAGCAGTACTTC. Its protein is CASSLDRAGGTRYEQYF. This rearrangement joins TRBV5-1 to TRBJ2-7; 9 bases align to TRBD2. Germline CDR1 SGHRS, CDR2 YFSETQ. V gave up 0 bases and J gave up 4 bases; unmatched junction bases: 11. CDR3 length: 17 amino acids.

This sequence joins TRBV9 and TRBJ2-3; 8 nucleotides agree with TRBD2. The trim removed 7 bases at V and 0 bases at J, leaving 4 bases unmatched. Germline V CDR1 and CDR2: SGDLS, YYNGEE. The CDR3 runs to 14 residues. CDR3 amino acids: CASGAGVSTDTQYF. CDR3 sequence (DNA): TGTGCCAGCGGAGCGGGAGTTAGCACAGATACGCAGTATTTT.

The gene calls are TRBV2 and TRBJ2-3; tentative D call: TRBD2 (5 bases). CDR1 is SNHLY, CDR2 FYNNEI, per germline. V was shortened by 5 bases and J by 8 bases, with 17 bases between the two germline ends. CDR3 length equals 14 residues. This chain's CDR3 is CASSQLRDGSTQYF. DNA of the CDR3: TGTGCCAGCAGTCAGCTTCGTGATGGGAGTACGCAGTATTTT.

The chain has TRBV28 and TRBJ2-7, with D possibly being TRBD1 (6 bases). Looked up from germline, CDR1 is MDHEN and CDR2 is SYDVKM. The CDR3 consists of 15 residues. V was pared by 10 bases and J by 0 bases, with 19 bases between. The CDR3 region has the DNA TGTGCCACCTCCACCCCTCGACAGGCCTCCTACGAGCAGTACTTC. Protein sequence: CATSTPRQASYEQYF.

The J gene is TRBJ2-5, the V gene TRBV5-1; the D gene is possibly TRBD1 (6 bases). Trimming took off 4 bases at V and 5 bases at J, with 6 bases between the two ends. Germline V CDR1 and CDR2: SGHRS, YFSETQ. The CDR3 runs to 11 residues. CDR3 protein: CASSQGETQYF. CDR3 coding DNA: TGCGCCAGCAGCCAGGGGGAGACCCAGTACTTC.

The genes are TRBV18 and TRBJ1-4, with 9 nucleotides matching TRBD1. The CDR3 extends over 15 amino acids. After removal of 5 bases from V and 8 bases from J, the junction contained 9 bases not matched to a gene. Germline V gene data show CDR1 as KGHSH and CDR2 as LQKENI. CDR3 loop: CASSKSTGGGEKLFF. The DNA for the CDR3 is TGTGCCAGCTCAAAATCGACAGGGGGAGGCGAAAAACTGTTTTTT.

V and J are TRBV2 and TRBJ1-2, with D possibly TRBD1 on 6 matching bases. This CDR3 is built from 15 residues. Trimming removed 5 bases at V and 2 bases at J, with 15 bases between. In germline, CDR1 is SNHLY, CDR2 FYNNEI. DNA of the CDR3: TGTGCCAGCAGTATCCTCCGGGACACCAACTATGGCTACACCTTC. Its translation: CASSILRDTNYGYTF.

This clone has a handful of counts. The chain is built from TRBV18 and TRBJ1-1; possible D gene TRBD1, 6 bases. CDR3 length equals 14 residues. Germline CDR1 and CDR2: KGHSH and LQKENI. V dropped 3 bases and J dropped 4 bases, with 12 bases sitting between them. The CDR3 DNA sequence: TGTGCCAGCTCACCCGGAGGACAGTCCACTGAAGCTTTCTTT. This encodes CASSPGGQSTEAFF.

The CDR3, as DNA: TGTGCCAGCAGCCGACAGGGGATGTACAATGAGCAGTTCTTC. Amino acid sequence: CASSRQGMYNEQFF. The rearrangement joins TRBV7-9 to TRBJ2-1; 8 bases map to TRBD1. V gave up 5 bases and J gave up 4 bases; unmatched junction bases: 4. Germline CDR1 reads SEHNR; CDR2 reads FQNEAQ (reference sequence). This CDR3 is 14 amino acids long.

V is TRBV15 and J is TRBJ1-5, with D possibly being TRBD1 (6 bases). CDR1 is LNHNV and CDR2 is YYDKDF in the germline V gene (reference sequence). The CDR3 sequence is 13 residues long. V lost 5 bases and J lost 4, with 9 bases in between. This chain's CDR3 is CATSGQTNQPQHF. For the CDR3, the DNA is TGTGCCACCAGCGGACAGACTAATCAGCCCCAGCATTTT.

V and J are TRBV4-3 and TRBJ2-7; TRBD2 aligns across 9 bases. The J segment lost 2 bases and the V segment lost 2 bases, leaving 10 bases of the junction unmatched. This CDR3 contains 17 residues. The germline V gene has CDR1 LGHNA and CDR2 YSLEER. This CDR3 reads CASSQQPGGRAPYEQYF. The CDR3 nucleotides read TGCGCCAGCAGCCAACAACCTGGCGGGAGGGCCCCCTACGAGCAGTACTTC.

The chain links TRBV6-5 to TRBJ2-7; 7 nucleotides agree with TRBD2. The CDR3 contains 14 residues. Germline V gives CDR1 MNHEY, CDR2 SVGAGI. The V segment lost 10 bases and the J segment 0 bases; nucleotides outside the gene matches: 9. As DNA, the CDR3 is TGTGCCACTAGCCCGGGGGAGGGCTCCTACGAGCAGTACTTC. Amino acid sequence: CATSPGEGSYEQYF.

The chain recombines TRBV7-3 with TRBJ2-7, with D possibly TRBD1 on 5 matching bases. This CDR3 comprises 19 residues. Trimming pared 0 bases from V and 0 bases from J, leaving 21 bases between. Germline V CDR1 and CDR2: SGHTA, FQGTGA. The chain's CDR3 is CASSLTGAAPHPSSYEQYF. The CDR3, as DNA: TGTGCCAGCAGCTTAACAGGGGCTGCCCCTCATCCCTCCTCCTACGAGCAGTACTTC.

The gene calls are TRBV5-6 and TRBJ1-5, with D hard to call. Looked up from germline, CDR1 is SGHDT and CDR2 is YYEEEE. The V gene lost 0 bases and the J gene lost 5 bases, with 9 bases spanning the gap. The length of the CDR3 is 14 residues. CDR3 DNA: TGTGCCAGCAGCTTGGCCGGGGTGGATCAGCCCCAGCATTTT. This sequence encodes CASSLAGVDQPQHF.

This chain connects TRBV19 to TRBJ2-4, with D perhaps TRBD2 (7 bases). With 3 bases removed from V and 5 bases from J, the gap between germline ends came to 14 bases. The CDR3 is 15 residues long. Germline values: CDR1 LNHDA, CDR2 SQIVND (reference sequence). The CDR3 is CASSIGGGSQNIQYF. The CDR3 DNA sequence: TGTGCCAGTAGTATTGGGGGGGGCTCCCAAAACATTCAGTACTTC.

The gene calls are TRBV11-3 and TRBJ2-6; 9 positions agree with TRBD1. The V segment lost 7 bases and the J segment 3 bases; nucleotides outside the gene matches: 7. This CDR3 has 16 residues. Germline-derived CDR1 and CDR2 are SGHNT and YENEEA. CDR3 sequence: CASTVQGALGANVLTF. CDR3 nucleotide sequence: TGTGCCAGCACCGTACAGGGGGCGCTTGGGGCCAACGTCCTGACTTTC.

The rearrangement uses TRBV5-4 and TRBJ1-2; TRBD1 matches 7 bases. Losses at the gene ends were 4 bases for V and 2 bases for J; bases not matched to a gene: 5. The V gene's germline CDR1 is SGHNT and CDR2 YYREEE (reference sequence). The CDR3 contains 14 residues. The CDR3 sequence is CASSIRQGNYGYTF. CDR3 coding DNA: TGTGCCAGCAGCATCCGACAGGGCAACTATGGCTACACCTTC.

This chain connects TRBV15 to TRBJ2-1; TRBD1 aligns across 12 bases. The germline CDR1 and CDR2 sequences are LNHNV and YYDKDF (reference sequence). The CDR3 length is 16 residues. V gave up 1 base and J gave up 9 bases; unmatched junction bases: 7. The CDR3 reads CATSRGDRGLFGEQFF. The CDR3 DNA follows: TGTGCCACCAGCAGAGGGGACAGGGGGCTCTTTGGTGAGCAGTTCTTC.

This chain links TRBV11-3 with TRBJ2-7, with D perhaps matching TRBD1 (6 bases). Germline CDR1 is SGHNT and CDR2 is YENEEA. This CDR3 comprises 14 residues. Trimming took 5 bases from V and 2 from J, leaving 13 bases between them. CDR3 region: CASSPGDPPYEQYF. The CDR3 region has the DNA TGTGCCAGCAGCCCAGGGGACCCTCCCTACGAGCAGTACTTC.

This chain uses TRBV24-1 with TRBJ2-7, with D perhaps TRBD1 (5 bases). The CDR3 loop spans 15 amino acids. Between the trimmed V and J ends, which lost 9 bases and 2 bases, there was a span of 19 bases. Germline values: CDR1 KGHDR, CDR2 SFDVKD. The CDR3 DNA sequence: TGTGCCACCGGGTCTGGTGTTAGGGGCACCTACGAGCAGTACTTC. It encodes CATGSGVRGTYEQYF.

This clone occurred a few times. The genes are TRBV18 and TRBJ2-2, with D uncertain. Trimming took off 4 bases at V and 3 bases at J, with 9 bases between the two ends. The CDR3 spans 14 residues. In germline, CDR1 is KGHSH, CDR2 LQKENI. The CDR3 region is CASSLLTDTGELFF. CDR3 sequence (DNA): TGTGCCAGCTCACTCCTCACAGACACCGGGGAGCTGTTTTTT.

This chain uses TRBV4-1 with TRBJ1-6; possible D gene TRBD1, 6 bases. Trimming left V 6 bases short and J 7 bases short, with 13 bases between. CDR1 is MGHRA and CDR2 is YSYEKL in the germline V gene. The CDR3 covers 14 residues. The CDR3 here is CASRQGMGNSPLHF. CDR3 nucleotide sequence: TGCGCCAGCAGGCAGGGGATGGGGAATTCACCCCTCCACTTT.

This chain links TRBV2 with TRBJ2-1; D gene unclear. Germline CDR1 reads SNHLY; CDR2 reads FYNNEI. The ends were cut back, 2 bases at V and 14 bases at J, with 10 bases in the middle. The CDR3 is 11 residues long. The CDR3 here is CASSEWNRKFF. Written as DNA, the CDR3 is TGTGCCAGCAGTGAATGGAACAGAAAGTTCTTC.